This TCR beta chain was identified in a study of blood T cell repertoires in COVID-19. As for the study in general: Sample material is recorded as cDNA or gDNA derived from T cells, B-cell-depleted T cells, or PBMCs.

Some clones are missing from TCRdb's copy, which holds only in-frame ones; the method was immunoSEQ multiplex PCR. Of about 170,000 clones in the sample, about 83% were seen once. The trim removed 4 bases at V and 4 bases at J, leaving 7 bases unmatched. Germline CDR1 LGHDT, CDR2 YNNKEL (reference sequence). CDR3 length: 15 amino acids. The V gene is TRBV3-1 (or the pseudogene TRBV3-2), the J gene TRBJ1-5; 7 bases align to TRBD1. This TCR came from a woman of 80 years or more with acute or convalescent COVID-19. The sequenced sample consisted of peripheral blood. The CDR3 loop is CASSLTGAGNQPQHF. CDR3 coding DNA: TGTGCCAGCAGCCTAACAGGGGCTGGGAATCAGCCCCAGCATTTT.